The entry below describes one TCR beta chain. Germline V gene sequence: CDR1 SGHDT, CDR2 YYEEEE. This CDR3 is 14 amino acids long. Trimming left V 4 bases short and J 6 bases short, with 17 bases between. These data belong to a study of blood T cell repertoires in COVID-19. In the study overall: Acute and convalescent COVID-19 samples came from the United States, Italy and Spain. In each case, the material was cDNA or gDNA derived from T cells, B-cell-depleted T cells, or PBMCs.

Original processing notes: Reference gene primer amplification gave estimated nucleated cell counts. Here immunoSEQ multiplex PCR was the method, and the copy in TCRdb shows in-frame clones only, minus some. V and J calls and clone size come straight from that table; D and trimming were deduced from the DNA. This sample has a few hundred thousand clones, with approximately 86% found just once. The chain recombines TRBV5-6 with TRBJ2-7; a possible D gene is TRBD1 (5 bases). This receptor was identified in a woman between 55 and 75 years old with COVID-19, enrolled during active disease. Source material: peripheral blood. The CDR3 sequence: CASSTLTELSEQYF. The CDR3 bases are TGTGCCAGCAGCACGTTGACAGAACTCAGCGAGCAGTACTTC.